This TCR beta chain was sequenced in a study of cytomegalovirus exposure and HLA in healthy donors. PCR primers comprised 60 Vbeta and 13 Jbeta primers. Produced via immunoSEQ multiplex PCR; TCRdb's table is partial and in-frame only. This sample has around 110,000 clones, with 65% to 75% found just once. The CDR3 has 18 amino acids. The germline V gene has CDR1 SGHDT and CDR2 YYEEEE. V was shortened by 0 bases and J by 1 base, with 19 bases between the two germline ends. The rearrangement joins TRBV5-6 to TRBJ2-5, with a tentative D call TRBD1 (6 bases). The sample comprised PBMCs. The TCR sequence derives from a man aged 30-40 years in good health and CMV-seropositive. The chain's CDR3 is CASSLAKLRGSVQETQYF. The CDR3 coding sequence is TGTGCCAGCAGCTTGGCGAAGCTCAGGGGAAGTGTCCAAGAGACCCAGTACTTC.